This T cell receptor beta chain originates from a study of blood T cell repertoires in COVID-19 (dated by TCRdb to between 2020 and 2021). Some background on the complete study: Samples covering the acute and convalescent phases of COVID-19 were provided by collaborators in the United States, Italy and Spain. Where HLA class I and class II types were available, the types were taken from metadata supplied by the sample provider, not from assay-based typing. Nearly every sample came with metadata listing a de-identified subject ID, COVID-19 status, age in years and sex. The material from the prospective study consisted of cDNA or gDNA derived from T cells, B-cell-depleted T cells, or PBMCs. Subjects who had been exposed to COVID-19, were actively infected with it, or had recovered from it provided the deeply sampled blood TCRbeta repertoires that made up the dataset. The repertoires were released in a freely available public database intended as a resource for research on the immune response to SARS-CoV-2. Samples were obtained from the ongoing ImmuneRACE study (first 160 participants) and from 950 to 1,500 subjects provided by 6 global collaborators. Findings and caveats that apply to the study as a whole: The amount of clinical and demographic metadata varied by source and participant and was provided uncurated.

Collaborating institutions collected whole blood in K2EDTA tubes following their own protocols. For TCRbeta analysis, collaborators shipped samples in one of three forms: frozen whole blood, isolated PBMCs, or DNA extracted from either of those sample types. As concerns this clone: This receptor's antigen is unknown. Per-nucleotide qualities are absent, and no much larger clonotype sits a single base away.

TCRbeta CDR3 regions were amplified from genomic DNA by means of the immunoSEQ Assay, a bias-controlled multiplex PCR. Turning to the authors' computational methods: The number of nucleated cells in each sample was estimated from the amplification of reference gene primers within the assay. To quantify the absolute abundance of each unique TCRbeta CDR3 rearrangement, sequence reads were collapsed and filtered. For each sample, productive Simpson clonality was calculated by taking the square root of Simpson's diversity index across productive rearrangements. The immuneACCESS repertoire file appears here via TCRdb, limited to in-frame rearrangements. These files lack a portion of the clones; in checked studies, under half of the deficit traces to unresolved V genes, and the cause of the others is not known. V, J and clone size are taken as reported in that table, and D and trimming were inferred from the DNA itself. The table for this sample lists more than 150,000 clones; approximately 86% of them were counted only once. The ten largest clones take up roughly 8% of the sample.

The CDR1 and CDR2 encoded by the germline V gene (reference sequence) are MNHEY and SMNVEV. The CDR3 contains 16 residues, cysteine and phenylalanine counted. The kept DNA is CDR3 alone, 48 bases in frame from the first base. V is cut back by 8 bases and J by 5 bases, with 15 bases in the junction unmatched. This clonotype originated in a man aged 60 to 75 with acute or convalescent COVID-19. Sequenced input: peripheral blood. This chain is built from TRBV27 and TRBJ2-1; 7 bases in the middle match TRBD1. The CDR3 protein: CASRGQSKGQDNEQFF. At the DNA level, the sequence is TGTGCCAGCCGGGGACAGTCAAAAGGACAGGACAATGAGCAGTTCTTC.